Detailed here is one TCR beta chain. The target of this receptor is not known. The input lacks base qualities; no much larger clone sits a single base away. For the CD8 naive samples, CD45RO-negative cells were positively selected for CCR7, yielding a CD45RA+CCR7+ population from which TemRA cells were excluded. The donors were healthy, HIV-negative adults who had no recently reported acute infections or vaccinations. Every donor was a Caucasian adult residing in Nashville, Tennessee, USA. Blood was collected by leukapheresis, and PBMCs were isolated by Ficoll-Histopaque density gradient centrifugation and then cryopreserved in liquid nitrogen vapor phase. Analytical flow cytometry was used to check the purity and quantity of every magnetically sorted T cell population. From each sorted fraction, genomic DNA was isolated and quantified by UV absorbance on a Nanodrop 2000c. Using the deep immunoSEQ assay, multiplex PCR amplified TCR CDR3 regions from genomic DNA. Extracted genomic DNA from each cell subset was spread evenly across all wells of several immunoSEQ 96-well plates, with each plate serving as a replicate. For sorted subsets, each replicate PCR was loaded with about 200 ng genomic DNA, equivalent to 25,000 to 35,000 T cell genomes. Purified libraries were measured with a Qubit 3.0 fluorometer, size-checked on a Bioanalyzer 2100, and measured again with the KAPA Library Quantification kit. A separate single-read 150-cycle Illumina NextSeq 550 flow cell was used to sequence each immunoSEQ 96-well plate. From the authors' description of their analysis: The immunoSEQ output contained only junctional sequences without quality scores, so filtering could not match that applied to full-length reads. Sequences were annotated with PyIR, a Python wrapper for IgBLAST v1.9, using IMGT germline references to assign V/J genes and CDR3. Reads with weak V/J assignments (E-value above 1e-6), missing CDR3, stop codons, out-of-frame junctions, or ambiguous translated residues were removed. A V3J clonotype was defined by an identical inferred V gene, J gene, and CDR3 amino acid sequence. The percentage overlap between two repertoires was calculated by dividing the number of shared unique clonotypes by the size of the smaller repertoire. Three approaches were used to assess repertoire richness: RTK rarefaction, the Chao1 estimator, and Recon v2.1 estimates of unobserved clonotypes. For all TCRbeta clonotypes obtained by the gDNA method from a few donors, generation probabilities were computed with OLGA. TCRdb stores this immuneACCESS table with in-frame sequences only. Part of the clones is absent; in the studies checked, under half of the shortfall reflects unresolved V genes, and no reason is known for the rest. The DNA was the basis for D and trimming; V, J and clone size are from that table. The sample table shows some 740,000 clones, and over 90% are seen once. 24% of the sample is held by the ten biggest clonotypes.

This sample was included in a study of shared clonotypes between healthy human individuals (dated by TCRdb to 2020 to 2022). Background on the whole study: The cohort comprised a couple of women and a few men aged 18 to 49 years. For each donor, three plates each were used for CD4 naive and CD4 memory, two plates were used for CD8 naive, and one plate was used for CD8 memory. To estimate repertoire size and how much clonotype sharing occurs between individuals, the study deeply sequenced the blood TCR repertoires of five healthy adults. Libraries were prepared and TCR repertoires were sequenced by different laboratories using diverse techniques, in order to increase sequencing depth and limit assay-specific biases. Between about 0.8 and 9 billion PBMCs per donor were obtained by leukapheresis.

CDR1 and CDR2 were assigned from the germline V gene (reference sequence) as MNHEY and SMNVEV. Trimmed from V: 9 bases; trimmed from J: 9 bases; junction bases lacking a gene match: 6. The CDR3, cysteine through phenylalanine, is 11 amino acids long. The DNA shown is the 33-base CDR3, in frame from base 1. What the study reported, not specific to this receptor: Based on pairwise subsampling, the degree of clonotype sharing among donors was expected to be affected by sequencing depth. When four donors were compared, the shared fraction of clonotypes was roughly 4.8% for naive CD4, more than 3% for naive CD8, 2.3% for memory CD4, and 0.35% to 0.5% for memory CD8. Rarefaction of sorted-subset datasets indicated incomplete sequencing despite the large sequencing depth. Naive subsets generally had larger estimated clonotype richness than memory subsets. Only blood was sampled, and tissue TCR repertoires likely differ from those in blood. Higher generation probabilities were observed for clonotypes shared by all four sorted-subset donors than for non-shared clonotypes. The genetic and exposure-history diversity represented was limited by the small number of donors.

The sequencing input was naive CD8+ T cells sorted from blood. Reading the label with the study, this specimen's cell subset or site is: CD45RA+CCR7+. The receptor's source is a man in his thirties or forties in good health. The chain is made from TRBV27 and TRBJ1-1, with 8 bases matching TRBD1. The CDR3 here reads CASTGGRQAFF. The DNA reads as follows: TGTGCCAGTACAGGGGGTCGTCAAGCTTTCTTT.